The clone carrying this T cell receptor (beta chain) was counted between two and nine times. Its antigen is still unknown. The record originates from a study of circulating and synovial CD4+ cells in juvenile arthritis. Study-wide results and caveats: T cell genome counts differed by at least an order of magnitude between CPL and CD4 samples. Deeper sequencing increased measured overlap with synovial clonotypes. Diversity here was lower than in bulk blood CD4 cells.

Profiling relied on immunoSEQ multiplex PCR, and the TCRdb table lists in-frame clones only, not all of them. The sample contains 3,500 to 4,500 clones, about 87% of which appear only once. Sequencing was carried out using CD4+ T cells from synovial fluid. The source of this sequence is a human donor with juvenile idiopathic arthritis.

The CDR3 loop reads CASSLASQGSGNTIYF. The CDR3 region has the DNA TGTGCCAGCAGCTTGGCCAGTCAGGGCTCTGGAAACACCATATATTTT. The chain couples TRBV5-4 to TRBJ1-3, with a possible D match to TRBD1 (5 bases). The V and J ends lost 0 bases and 0 bases respectively, with 10 bases between them. This CDR3 is built from 16 residues. Germline loops: CDR1 SGHNT, CDR2 YYREEE (reference sequence).